The T cell receptor (beta chain) under discussion was sequenced for a study of blood T cells in healthy people across ages. For the second PCR, which ran for 7 to 11 cycles, a sample-barcoded 5' primer and a J-beta primer mix were used. TCRdb recomputed calls from the 5' RACE reads with MiXCR, one row per CDR3 protein. Of approximately 2,000,000 distinct CDR3 sequences listed, 30% to 40% are singletons. V was cut by 6 bases and J by 6 bases, with 10 bases left in between. CDR1 is ENHRY and CDR2 is SYGVKD in the germline V gene. The CDR3 sequence is 12 residues long. Sample: blood. The source of this sequence is a human donor in good health. V gene TRBV10-3 combines with J gene TRBJ2-3; D is unresolved. CDR3 sequence: CAISGYADTQYF. The CDR3, as DNA: TGTGCCATCAGCGGCTATGCGGATACGCAGTATTTT.